A single sample gave rise to the 12 T cell receptor beta chains below, sequenced in a study of human T cells and chemical hapten exposure. TCRdb redid the calling of the RACE reads with MiXCR, one entry per CDR3 protein. The sample includes about 82,000 distinct CDR3 sequences, about 9.4% of them seen just once. Noted time point: patch test 2, 6 weeks after DPC sensitization. Treatment specified: therapeutic diphenylcyclopropenone sensitization with weekly scalp DPC. The sequenced sample was whole blood, obtained in connection with sensitization to the hapten diphenylcyclopropenone (DPC). All receptors derive from a woman between 50 and 59 years old with alopecia areata. Some clones in this sample may be carry-over from other donors' samples.

Only a few counts were recorded for this clonotype. The V and J genes are TRBV6-1 and TRBJ2-1; the match to TRBD2 covers 15 bases. V lost 4 bases to trimming and J lost 2 bases; unmatched junction nucleotides: 6. The CDR3 is 18 amino acids. Germline values: CDR1 MNHNS, CDR2 SASEGT. CDR3 nucleotide sequence: TGTGCCAGCAGTGCGGGACTAGCGGGAGGTTTTACCTACAATGAGCAGTTCTTC. It is translated as CASSAGLAGGFTYNEQFF.

The rearrangement links TRBV18 to TRBJ2-3; 7 bases map to TRBD1. The CDR3 sequence is 13 residues long. CDR1 KGHSH and CDR2 LQKENI come from the germline V gene. Losses at the gene ends were 5 bases for V and 15 bases for J; bases not matched to a gene: 14. The CDR3 DNA follows: TGTGCCAGCTCAACACGCGACGACAGGGCTCCATATTTT. It yields the protein CASSTRDDRAPYF.

This clonotype was detected a few times. The chain recombines TRBV7-2 with TRBJ1-1; D gene uncertain. CDR3 size: 15 residues. Germline V gene lookup returns CDR1 SGHTA and CDR2 FQGNSA. Trimming left V 0 bases short and J 2 bases short, with 10 bases between. The CDR3 here is CASSLALTVNTEAFF. The CDR3 DNA sequence: TGTGCCAGCAGCTTAGCGCTAACGGTAAACACTGAAGCTTTCTTT.

This clonotype appeared a few times. The chain recombines TRBV12-3 or TRBV12-4 with TRBJ2-3, with 9 bases identical to TRBD2. This CDR3 has 15 amino acids. With V trimmed by 8 bases and J by 3 bases, 9 bases remained unmatched. The CDR3 DNA reads as TGTGCCAGCGCATTAGCGGGAGAAGGTACAGATACGCAGTATTTT. It specifies CASALAGEGTDTQYF.

Many counts were recorded for this clonotype. This chain uses TRBV5-6 with TRBJ2-2, with D possibly TRBD1 on 6 matching bases. Germline V gene lookup returns CDR1 SGHDT and CDR2 YYEEEE. V was trimmed by 4 bases and J by 2 bases, leaving 15 bases between them. This CDR3 comprises 16 residues. DNA of the CDR3: TGTGCCAGCAGCCTGGACAGAAAGCTTAACACCGGGGAGCTGTTTTTT. Amino acids: CASSLDRKLNTGELFF.

The sample holds many counts of this clonotype. The gene calls are TRBV20-1 and TRBJ2-5; possible D gene TRBD2, 6 bases. Germline assignment: CDR1 DFQATT and CDR2 SNEGSKA (reference sequence). This CDR3 spans 14 amino acids. The V end was cut by 0 bases, the J end by 4 bases, with 12 bases between. DNA of the CDR3: TGCAGTGCTAGAGAGACGGGAGTAACAGAGACCCAGTACTTC. This codes for CSARETGVTETQYF.

At least ten counts were recorded for this clonotype. The chain joins TRBV6-5 to TRBJ2-7; D tentatively fits TRBD1 or TRBD2 (5 bases each). CDR1 is MNHEY, CDR2 SVGAGI, per germline. The CDR3 loop spans 11 amino acids. V lost 4 bases to trimming and J lost 6 bases, with 7 bases between them. Written as DNA, the CDR3 is TGTGCCAGCAGTTCGGGACGCGAGCAGTACTTC. It is translated as CASSSGREQYF.

This clonotype was seen at least ten times. This rearrangement joins TRBV11-2 to TRBJ2-1; TRBD2 matches at 7 bases. Per the germline V gene, CDR1 is SGHAT and CDR2 is FQNNGV. V shed 7 bases and J 4 bases; nucleotides not matched to a gene: 10. This CDR3 has 15 residues. CDR3 in DNA: TGTGCCAGCATCCCTACCCGGGGAGGGTACAATGAGCAGTTCTTC. Translated: CASIPTRGGYNEQFF.

This clonotype was found many times. V gene TRBV6-5 combines with J gene TRBJ2-1; either TRBD1 or TRBD2 may fit D (6 bases each). This CDR3 spans 18 amino acids. V lost 0 bases, J lost 4 bases, and 19 bases lay in between. Germline V lookup: CDR1 MNHEY, CDR2 SVGAGI. Here the CDR3 reads CASSYSHLGGQGYNEQFF. The CDR3 region has the DNA TGTGCCAGCAGTTACTCCCATCTGGGGGGCCAAGGGTACAATGAGCAGTTCTTC.

V gene TRBV5-5 combines with J gene TRBJ2-7; D uncertain. The CDR3 consists of 16 residues. V lost 0 bases, J lost 4 bases, and 17 bases lay in between. Germline V lookup: CDR1 SGHKS, CDR2 YYEKEE (reference sequence). Here the CDR3 reads CASSLGVTLGAYEQYF. CDR3 nucleotide sequence: TGTGCCAGCAGCTTGGGGGTCACCCTAGGTGCGTACGAGCAGTACTTC.

This clonotype was seen once. One base away lies a much larger clone, so this may be a sequencing read error. This chain joins TRBV18 and TRBJ1-4; 7 nucleotides match TRBD1. The V segment lost 9 bases and the J segment 5 bases; nucleotides outside the gene matches: 12. Germline V gene data show CDR1 as KGHSH and CDR2 as LQKENI. The CDR3 spans 15 residues. The CDR3 DNA follows: TGTGCCAGTTCTAACCAGGGGGTGGTAAATGAAAAACTGTTTTTT. Its translation is CASSNQGVVNEKLFF.

This clonotype was counted at least ten times. This rearrangement joins TRBV7-8 to TRBJ2-1; D unresolved. The CDR3 covers 12 residues. Germline CDR1 SGHVS, CDR2 FQNEAQ. Trimming pared 5 bases from V and 8 bases from J, leaving 10 bases between. The CDR3 here is CASSPQTYEQFF. As DNA, the CDR3 is TGTGCCAGCAGCCCCCAAACCTATGAGCAGTTCTTC.